The sequence of this T cell receptor beta chain was determined in a study of blood T cell repertoires in COVID-19 (dated by TCRdb to between 2020 and 2021). The study in broad terms: The collaborator samples originated in the United States, Italy and Spain and spanned the acute and convalescent phases of COVID-19. Samples were obtained from the ongoing ImmuneRACE study (first 160 participants) and from about 1,300 subjects provided by 6 global collaborators. The material from the prospective study consisted of cDNA or gDNA derived from T cells, B-cell-depleted T cells, or PBMCs. The repertoires were released in a freely available public database intended as a resource for research on the immune response to SARS-CoV-2. Sample metadata almost always included a de-identified subject ID, COVID-19 status, age in years and sex. Where available, HLA class I and class II types were obtained from metadata supplied by the sample provider rather than from assay-based typing. The dataset comprised deeply sampled blood TCRbeta repertoires from subjects exposed to, actively infected with, or recovered from COVID-19. What the authors observed across the whole study: The quantity of clinical and demographic metadata differed by source and by participant and was supplied without curation.

At one collaborating source in Seattle, patients were enrolled during active infection and were followed longitudinally through the course of disease. The collaborating institutions used their own protocols to collect whole blood in K2EDTA tubes. For TCRbeta analysis, collaborators shipped samples in one of three forms: frozen whole blood, isolated PBMCs, or DNA extracted from either of those sample types. Trimming accounts for 2 bases at V and 8 bases at J, while the number of junction bases matched to no gene is 4. Sequences MNHEY (CDR1) and SVGEGT (CDR2) are obtained from the germline V gene. Counted from cysteine to phenylalanine, this CDR3 has 15 amino acids. Of the read, only the CDR3 DNA is kept; its 45 bases are in frame from base 1. In this sample, this clone turned up a few times. This receptor's antigen is unknown. Base qualities are not at hand, and no much larger clone is one base apart.

TCRbeta CDR3 regions were amplified from genomic DNA using the immunoSEQ Assay, a bias-controlled multiplex PCR. For the original study's pipeline: The number of nucleated cells in each sample was estimated from the amplification of reference gene primers within the assay. Sequence reads were collapsed and filtered to measure the absolute abundance of every unique TCRbeta CDR3 rearrangement. For each sample, productive Simpson clonality was calculated as the square root of Simpson's diversity index across productive rearrangements. Drawn from immuneACCESS, this table holds only the in-frame rearrangements with V and J called that TCRdb kept. Clones are partly lost; checked studies trace under half to an unresolved V gene and leave the rest unexplained. V and J calls and clone size are as listed in that table; D and trimming were resolved from the DNA. For this sample there are 310,000 or so clones; approximately 86% appear just once. Roughly a tenth of the sample lies in the top ten.

Input material: peripheral blood. The sequence came from a man in his thirties or forties with COVID-19, enrolled during active disease. Recombination linked TRBV6-2 or TRBV6-3 to TRBJ2-1, and 12 junctional nucleotides match TRBD2. DNA sequence: TGTGCCAGCAGTTACCCTAGCGGGGGGGCCTATGAGCAGTTCTTC. This sequence encodes CASSYPSGGAYEQFF.